This T cell receptor (beta chain) was identified during a study of blood T cell repertoires in COVID-19. Germline lookup yields CDR1 SGHKS and CDR2 YYEKEE (reference sequence). The CDR3 contains 11 residues. With 6 bases removed from V and 7 bases from J, the gap between germline ends came to 10 bases. This clone showed up just once. Produced via immunoSEQ multiplex PCR; TCRdb's table is partial and in-frame only. The sample records about 150,000 clones, 75% to 90% being singletons. The sequence came from an older woman with active COVID-19. The rearrangement joins TRBV5-5 to TRBJ1-2; maybe TRBD1 (5 bases). The sequencing input was peripheral blood. CDR3 protein: CASTGISGYTF. The DNA for the CDR3 is TGTGCCAGCACAGGGATTTCTGGCTACACCTTC.